These T cell receptor beta chains were read from a single sample in a study of T cell repertoires in cytomegalovirus infection. TCRdb fed the reads into MiXCR, producing one record per CDR3 protein. The sample lists approximately 750,000 distinct CDR3 sequences; roughly 36% were seen once. Material for sequencing was PBMCs. The receptors derive from a human donor in good health (CMV status not recorded). Some clones in this sample may be carry-over from other donors' samples. Each CDR3 is given without its conserved first and last residue. Clone size appears in some rows only: once, few, many, or a class for an expanded clone.

clone size: NA; V gene: TRBV2; J gene: TRBJ2-1; CDR3 protein: ATLPAQERINEQF
clone size: few; V gene: TRBV28; J gene: TRBJ2-1; CDR3 protein: ASSFLDPPPQRKVPSNEQF
clone size: few; V gene: TRBV6-8; J gene: TRBJ1-1; CDR3 protein: ASTEGMNTEAF
clone size: few; V gene: TRBV20-1; J gene: TRBJ1-5; CDR3 protein: SARETGRGNQPQH
clone size: NA; V gene: TRBV5-1; J gene: TRBJ2-1; CDR3 protein: ASSFRSEEQF
clone size: many; V gene: TRBV7-2; J gene: TRBJ1-1; CDR3 protein: ASSGQVKISEAF
clone size: few; V gene: TRBV27; J gene: TRBJ2-7; CDR3 protein: ASSHGTADYEQY
clone size: few; V gene: TRBV20-1; J gene: TRBJ1-2; CDR3 protein: SARKHGDGTYGYT
clone size: NA; V gene: TRBV11-3; J gene: TRBJ2-1; CDR3 protein: ASQSGRESYNEQF
clone size: NA; V gene: TRBV15; J gene: TRBJ2-1; CDR3 protein: ATSRGRGRDNNEQF
clone size: NA; V gene: TRBV3-1; J gene: TRBJ1-2; CDR3 protein: ASSQVSGFYGYT
clone size: few; V gene: TRBV7-6; J gene: TRBJ2-3; CDR3 protein: ASSYGTASTDTQY
clone size: many; V gene: TRBV4-1; J gene: TRBJ2-3; CDR3 protein: ASSLISGREEDTQY
clone size: many; V gene: TRBV7-8; J gene: TRBJ2-4; CDR3 protein: ASSSGWREAKNIQY
clone size: NA; V gene: TRBV10-3; J gene: TRBJ1-1; CDR3 protein: AISGLALNTEAF
clone size: NA; V gene: TRBV12-3/TRBV12-4; J gene: TRBJ2-1; CDR3 protein: ASSLVARTGYEQF
clone size: NA; V gene: TRBV20-1; J gene: TRBJ1-2; CDR3 protein: SATRLLDGNYGYT
clone size: NA; V gene: TRBV20-1; J gene: TRBJ2-5; CDR3 protein: SEGAGDRGLQTQY
clone size: few; V gene: TRBV29-1; J gene: TRBJ2-3; CDR3 protein: SVAGGQMATDTQY
clone size: few; V gene: TRBV12-3/TRBV12-4; J gene: TRBJ2-6; CDR3 protein: ASIHLSGANVLT
clone size: few; V gene: TRBV25-1; J gene: TRBJ2-5; CDR3 protein: ASSEVGGKETQY
clone size: few; V gene: TRBV28; J gene: TRBJ1-6; CDR3 protein: ASSDATGDNSPLH
clone size: NA; V gene: TRBV7-2; J gene: TRBJ2-6; CDR3 protein: ASSLAPDPGANVLT
clone size: NA; V gene: TRBV12-3/TRBV12-4; J gene: TRBJ2-3; CDR3 protein: TSSGSTSTDTQY
clone size: many; V gene: TRBV12-3/TRBV12-4; J gene: TRBJ2-1; CDR3 protein: ASKEDRAHEQF
clone size: few; V gene: TRBV19; J gene: TRBJ1-5; CDR3 protein: ASSILRTGHQPQH
clone size: few; V gene: TRBV6-6; J gene: TRBJ2-3; CDR3 protein: ASTPGPTRDTQY
clone size: few; V gene: TRBV12-3/TRBV12-4; J gene: TRBJ1-1; CDR3 protein: ASSLLPGGNTEAF
clone size: NA; V gene: TRBV20-1; J gene: TRBJ2-7; CDR3 protein: SATTSGSVGVEQY
clone size: NA; V gene: TRBV29-1; J gene: TRBJ1-3; CDR3 protein: SVAQAPSSGNTIY
clone size: NA; V gene: TRBV7-4; J gene: TRBJ1-5; CDR3 protein: ASSLFQNQPQH
clone size: NA; V gene: TRBV28; J gene: TRBJ2-1; CDR3 protein: ASRDRGWYEQF
clone size: many; V gene: TRBV4-1; J gene: TRBJ1-3; CDR3 protein: ASSPGQGNTIY
clone size: few; V gene: TRBV12-3/TRBV12-4; J gene: TRBJ1-1; CDR3 protein: ASSSEWTKTVDTEAF
clone size: NA; V gene: TRBV19; J gene: TRBJ2-4; CDR3 protein: ASSMTGRPSKNIQY
clone size: NA; V gene: TRBV4-2; J gene: TRBJ1-1; CDR3 protein: ASSLLSDGSEAF